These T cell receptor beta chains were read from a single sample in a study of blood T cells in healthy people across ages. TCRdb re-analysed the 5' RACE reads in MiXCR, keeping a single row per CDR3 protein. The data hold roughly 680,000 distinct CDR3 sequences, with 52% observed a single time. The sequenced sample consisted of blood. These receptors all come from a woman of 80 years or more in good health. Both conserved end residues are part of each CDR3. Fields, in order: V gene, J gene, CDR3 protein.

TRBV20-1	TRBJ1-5	CSARESGGWKQPQHF
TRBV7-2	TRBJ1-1	CASSPPSPVNTEAFF
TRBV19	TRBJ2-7	CASSRGPGQSYEQYF
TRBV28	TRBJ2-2	CASSTLGGDRGTGELFF
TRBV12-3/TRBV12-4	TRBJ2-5	CASSQRTGLSETQYF
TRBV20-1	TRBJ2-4	CSASGGIQYF
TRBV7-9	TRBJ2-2	CASSLFKPIDTGELFF
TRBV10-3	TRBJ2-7	CAITREQGGYEQYF
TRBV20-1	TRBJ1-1	CSASVPGQGAGEAFF
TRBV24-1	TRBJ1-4	CATSGATGEEKLLF